This entry is about one T cell receptor beta chain. What it recognizes is unknown. Produced via immunoSEQ multiplex PCR; TCRdb's table is partial and in-frame only. Of tens of thousands of clones listed, approximately 88% are singletons. The sample belongs to a study of OX40 agonist ivuxolimab in advanced cancers. The wider study: The drug used for patients, ivuxolimab, was an agonistic anti-OX40 (CD134) antibody. At 65% to 85% male, the cohort had a mean age of 60 years, ranging from about 23 to 79.

From germline, CDR1 is MNHNS and CDR2 SASEGT. CDR3 length: 13 amino acids. V lost 4 bases and J 3 bases, leaving 10 bases between the germline ends. General observations from the study: Partial responders at 0.1-3.0 mg/kg showed near-lowest clonal expansion.

The sequencing here drew on CD4+ or CD8+ T cells sorted from blood, taken in a trial of the OX40 agonist ivuxolimab. This sequence originates from an adult with an advanced solid tumor such as melanoma, head and neck, liver or kidney cancer. This chain connects TRBV6-1 to TRBJ2-7, with D maybe TRBD1 (5 bases). The DNA for the CDR3 is TGTGCCAGCAGTGCAGGGCCACTCTACGAGCAGTACTTC. Translated: CASSAGPLYEQYF.